This paragraph covers one T cell receptor (beta chain) sequence. Its target is unknown. Cells were frozen in aliquots of 500,000, and one aliquot per fraction was sequenced. This specimen belongs to a study of coeliac disease. Notes on the study in general: Unbiased detection of gliadin-specific T cells was judged not feasible with this approach. Largely private TRB repertoires meant most sequences were sample-unique.

Generated by immunoSEQ multiplex PCR, the TCRdb table keeps only in-frame clones and is missing some. The sample holds approximately 4,400 clones, 60% seen once. V lost 5 bases and J lost 7; bases outside the gene matches: 8. CDR3 length: 14 residues. Germline V gene sequence: CDR1 MNHNS, CDR2 SASEGT. Sequenced sample: intraepithelial lymphocytes from the gut. This TCR derives from a human donor with active celiac disease. The chain recombines TRBV6-1 with TRBJ2-7; 10 nucleotides line up with TRBD2. This CDR3 reads CASSYELAGVEQYF. CDR3 bases: TGTGCCAGCAGTTATGAGCTAGCGGGAGTTGAGCAGTACTTC.